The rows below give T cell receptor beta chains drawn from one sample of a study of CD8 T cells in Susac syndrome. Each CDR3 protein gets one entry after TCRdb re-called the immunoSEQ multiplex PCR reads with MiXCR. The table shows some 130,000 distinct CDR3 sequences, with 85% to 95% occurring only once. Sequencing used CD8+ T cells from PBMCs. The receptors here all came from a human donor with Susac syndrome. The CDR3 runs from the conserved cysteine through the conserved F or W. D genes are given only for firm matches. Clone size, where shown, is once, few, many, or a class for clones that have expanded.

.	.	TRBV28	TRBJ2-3	TGTGCCAGCAGTTTAGACGGCACAGATACGCAGTATTTT	CASSLDGTDTQYF
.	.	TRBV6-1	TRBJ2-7	TGTGCCAGCAGTGAAATAAGCTCCTACGAGCAGTACTTC	CASSEISSYEQYF
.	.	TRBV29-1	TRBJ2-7	TGCAGCGTTGCGTTGGCGGGAACCTACGAGCAGTACTTC	CSVALAGTYEQYF
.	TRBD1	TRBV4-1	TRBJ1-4	TGCGCCAGCAGCCAAGACGAGGGGACAGGTTATCGAACTAATGAAAAACTGTTTTTT	CASSQDEGTGYRTNEKLFF
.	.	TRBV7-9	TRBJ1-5	TGTGCCAGCAGCCGAGGACAGAGCAATCAGCCCCAGCATTTT	CASSRGQSNQPQHF
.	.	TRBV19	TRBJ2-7	TGTGCCAGTAGTATTCTACGGGCGCCCTACGAGCAGTACTTC	CASSILRAPYEQYF
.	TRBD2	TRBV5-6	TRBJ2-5	TGTGCCAGCAGCTTCTTGACTAGCGGGAGTAGAGAGACCCAGTACTTC	CASSFLTSGSRETQYF
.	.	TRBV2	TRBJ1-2	TGTGCCAGCAGTGATATCGGTGGCTACACCTTC	CASSDIGGYTF
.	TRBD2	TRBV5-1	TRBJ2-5	TGCGCCAGCAGCTTGTTAGCGGGCAACCAAGAGACCCAGTACTTC	CASSLLAGNQETQYF
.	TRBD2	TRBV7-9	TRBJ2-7	TGTGCCAGCAGCTTGACGGGACTAGCGGGAGTGGAGCAGTACTTC	CASSLTGLAGVEQYF
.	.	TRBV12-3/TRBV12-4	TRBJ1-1	TGTGCCAGCAGTACCGGACTTCTTGAAGCTTTCTTT	CASSTGLLEAFF
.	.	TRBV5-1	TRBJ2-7	TGCGCCAGCAGCTTAGCCCGACTAGGGCCCTACGAGCAGTACTTC	CASSLARLGPYEQYF
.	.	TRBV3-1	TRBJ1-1	TGTGCCAGCAGCCAAGATCGGCCGGTGAACACTGAAGCTTTCTTT	CASSQDRPVNTEAFF
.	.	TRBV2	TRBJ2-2	TGTGCCAGCAGTGGGGCGGGGCCGAACACCGGGGAGCTGTTTTTT	CASSGAGPNTGELFF
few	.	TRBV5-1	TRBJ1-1	TGCGCCAGCAGCTTGTACAGGAACACTGAAGCTTTCTTT	CASSLYRNTEAFF
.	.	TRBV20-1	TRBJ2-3	TGCAGTGCTCACGGGGGTAGCACAGATACGCAGTATTTT	CSAHGGSTDTQYF
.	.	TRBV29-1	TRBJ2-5	TGCAGCGTTGACCCCCAAGAGACCCAGTACTTC	CSVDPQETQYF
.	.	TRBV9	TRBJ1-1	TGTGCCAGCAGCGTAGAAGGGGGGCCCGAGGAAGCTTTCTTT	CASSVEGGPEEAFF